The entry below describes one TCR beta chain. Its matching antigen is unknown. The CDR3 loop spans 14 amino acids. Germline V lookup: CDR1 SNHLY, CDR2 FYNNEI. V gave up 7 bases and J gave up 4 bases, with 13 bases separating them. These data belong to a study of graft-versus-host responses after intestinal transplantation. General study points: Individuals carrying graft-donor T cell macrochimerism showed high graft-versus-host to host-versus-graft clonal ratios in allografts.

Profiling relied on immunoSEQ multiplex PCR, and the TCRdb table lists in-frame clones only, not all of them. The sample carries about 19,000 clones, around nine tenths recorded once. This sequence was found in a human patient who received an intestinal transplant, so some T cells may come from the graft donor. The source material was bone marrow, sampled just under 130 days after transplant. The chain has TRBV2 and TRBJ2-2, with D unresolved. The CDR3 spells CASTRTGPTGELFF. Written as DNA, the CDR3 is TGTGCCAGCACGCGAACCGGGCCCACCGGGGAGCTGTTTTTT.